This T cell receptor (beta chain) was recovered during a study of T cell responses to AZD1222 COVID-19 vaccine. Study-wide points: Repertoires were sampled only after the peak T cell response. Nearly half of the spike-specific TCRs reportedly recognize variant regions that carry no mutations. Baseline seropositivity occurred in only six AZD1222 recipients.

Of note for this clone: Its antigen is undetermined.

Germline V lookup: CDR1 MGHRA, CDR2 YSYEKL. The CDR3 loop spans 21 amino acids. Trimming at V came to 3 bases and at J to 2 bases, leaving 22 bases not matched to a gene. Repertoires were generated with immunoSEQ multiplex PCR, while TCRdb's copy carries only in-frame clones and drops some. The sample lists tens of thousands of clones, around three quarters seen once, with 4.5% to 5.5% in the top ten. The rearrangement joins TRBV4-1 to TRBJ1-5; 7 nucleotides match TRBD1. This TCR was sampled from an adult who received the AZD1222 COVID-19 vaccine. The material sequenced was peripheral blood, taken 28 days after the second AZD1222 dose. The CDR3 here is CASSQQTLLQGVGSGNQPQHF. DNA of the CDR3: TGCGCCAGCAGCCAGCAAACTCTCCTCCAGGGGGTAGGGTCTGGCAATCAGCCCCAGCATTTT.